The rows below give T cell receptor beta chains drawn from one sample of a study of identical twins. Via MiXCR, TCRdb re-called the 5' RACE reads, giving one row per CDR3 protein. Among 150,000 or so distinct CDR3 sequences listed, under 4.5% were seen once. The specimen sequenced was memory T cells sorted from blood. The receptors were sampled from a man between 18 and 29 years old in good health. The CDR3 runs from the conserved cysteine through the conserved F or W. The D gene is left open where the match is weak. Clone size is not always given. Where it is, it says once, few, many or a class for expanded clones.

j_call | d_call | clone_size | v_call | cdr3_aa | cdr3_nt
TRBJ2-1 | TRBD2 | . | TRBV6-2/TRBV6-3 | CASSSLGRVHNEQFF | TGTGCCAGCAGTTCCCTCGGGAGGGTGCACAATGAGCAGTTCTTC
TRBJ2-6 | TRBD1 | many | TRBV30 | CAWYRDRGRSGANVLTF | TGTGCCTGGTATCGGGACAGGGGCAGATCTGGGGCCAACGTCCTGACTTTC
TRBJ2-5 | TRBD2 | many | TRBV20-1 | CSAASGSWETQYF | TGCAGTGCAGCTAGCGGGAGTTGGGAGACCCAGTACTTC
TRBJ2-1 | TRBD2 | many | TRBV20-1 | CSAKGWLAGVSYNEQFF | TGCAGTGCTAAGGGTTGGCTAGCGGGAGTCTCCTACAATGAGCAGTTCTTC
TRBJ2-3 | TRBD2 | many | TRBV10-1 | CASSSQSTSGSTDTQYF | TGCGCCAGCAGTTCCCAATCGACTAGCGGGAGCACAGATACGCAGTATTTT
TRBJ2-3 | . | . | TRBV7-2 | CASSLTGVNTDTQYF | TGTGCCAGCAGCTTAACGGGAGTAAACACAGATACGCAGTATTTT
TRBJ1-5 | TRBD1 | many | TRBV20-1 | CSAGQGGNQPQHF | TGCAGTGCTGGACAGGGGGGTAATCAGCCCCAGCATTTT
TRBJ2-1 | . | many | TRBV5-1 | CASSLDVGGGNEQFF | TGCGCCAGCAGCTTGGATGTGGGAGGGGGGAATGAGCAGTTCTTC
TRBJ2-7 | . | many | TRBV15 | CATSGHKGRINF | TGTGCCACCAGCGGGCATAAGGGACGAATCAACTTC
TRBJ1-5 | . | many | TRBV12-3/TRBV12-4 | CASSLEIGGGQPQHF | TGTGCCAGCAGTTTAGAGATAGGGGGAGGTCAGCCCCAGCATTTT
TRBJ1-1 | TRBD1 | many | TRBV20-1 | CSAWDRVTEAFF | TGCAGTGCCTGGGACAGGGTCACTGAAGCTTTCTTT
TRBJ1-5 | . | few | TRBV11-3 | CASSRGAGDQPQHF | TGTGCCAGCAGCCGAGGAGCAGGGGATCAGCCCCAGCATTTT
TRBJ1-2 | . | many | TRBV6-5 | CASSYFRQTTNYGYTF | TGTGCCAGCAGTTACTTCCGACAGACTACTAACTATGGCTACACCTTC
TRBJ1-3 | TRBD1 | few | TRBV4-2 | CASSQKTGGIGNTIYF | TGTGCCAGCAGCCAAAAAACAGGGGGTATTGGAAACACCATATATTTT
TRBJ2-2 | TRBD2 | many | TRBV29-1 | CSVRGLAGVPNTGELFF | TGCAGCGTCCGGGGACTAGCGGGGGTTCCGAACACCGGGGAGCTGTTTTTT
TRBJ2-5 | . | many | TRBV7-9 | CASSREGREVTQYF | TGTGCCAGCAGCCGAGAGGGCAGGGAGGTGACCCAGTACTTC
TRBJ2-1 | TRBD2 | many | TRBV5-1 | CASSRPGREDYNEQFF | TGCGCCAGCAGCCGTCCTGGGCGGGAGGACTACAATGAGCAGTTCTTC
TRBJ2-5 | . | many | TRBV2 | CANSKMTSQETQYF | TGTGCCAATTCGAAAATGACTAGCCAAGAGACCCAGTACTTC
TRBJ2-5 | TRBD2 | many | TRBV7-8 | CASSYGTSGGRTQYF | TGTGCCAGCAGCTACGGGACTAGCGGGGGGCGCACCCAGTACTTC
TRBJ1-5 | . | many | TRBV5-1 | CASSPLGGRNQPQHF | TGCGCCAGCAGCCCCCTTGGGGGTAGAAATCAGCCCCAGCATTTT
TRBJ2-1 | TRBD1 | many | TRBV5-1 | CASSTRQGAGYNEQFF | TGCGCCAGCAGCACCCGACAGGGGGCGGGTTACAATGAGCAGTTCTTC
TRBJ1-3 | . | many | TRBV6-1 | CASTGGDSGNTIYF | TGTGCCAGCACGGGGGGCGACTCTGGAAACACCATATATTTT
TRBJ2-2 | TRBD1 | many | TRBV18 | CASSPPKGQGSTGELFF | TGTGCCAGCTCACCACCGAAGGGACAGGGGAGCACCGGGGAGCTGTTTTTT
TRBJ1-4 | . | many | TRBV7-2 | CASSSTRGEKLFF | TGTGCCAGCAGCTCCACTAGAGGGGAAAAACTGTTTTTT
TRBJ1-2 | . | many | TRBV6-6 | CASTLQRSYGYTF | TGTGCCAGCACCCTACAGAGATCATATGGCTACACCTTC
TRBJ1-1 | TRBD1 | . | TRBV12-3/TRBV12-4 | CASSHRSSDRGLEAFF | TGTGCCAGCAGCCATCGCTCCTCCGACAGGGGGCTGGAGGCTTTCTTT
TRBJ1-5 | . | many | TRBV19 | CASSPGPLQPQHF | TGTGCCAGTAGTCCGGGGCCCTTGCAGCCCCAGCATTTT
TRBJ1-4 | . | many | TRBV20-1 | CSAINEKLFF | TGCAGTGCTATAAATGAAAAACTGTTTTTT
TRBJ2-1 | TRBD2 | many | TRBV25-1 | CASSDTGGSSYNEQFF | TGTGCCAGCAGTGATACGGGGGGGAGCTCCTACAATGAGCAGTTCTTC